The T cell receptor (beta chain) described here comes from a study of blood T cell repertoires in COVID-19. Overall study: The study drew acute and convalescent COVID-19 samples from the United States, Italy and Spain. PBMCs, B-cell-depleted T cells, or T cells provided the cDNA or gDNA that made up the material.

In its sample, this clone was seen once. As handled by the study authors: Scientists estimated how many nucleated cells there were by amplifying reference gene primers. Clones were sequenced by immunoSEQ multiplex PCR, and TCRdb holds only the in-frame ones, with some missing. V, J and clone size reflect that table, while D and trimming were determined from the DNA. The sample has about 170,000 clones; almost 85% are singletons. Input material: peripheral blood. The receptor was isolated from an elderly woman with acute or convalescent COVID-19.

CDR3 in amino acids: CASSGTEYNEQFF. The DNA for the CDR3 is TGTGCCAGCAGCGGGACTGAGTACAATGAGCAGTTCTTC. This chain uses TRBV2 with TRBJ2-1; D may be TRBD2 (6 bases). Germline V gene lookup returns CDR1 SNHLY and CDR2 FYNNEI. V lost 6 bases to trimming and J lost 4 bases, with 10 bases between them. The CDR3 runs 13 residues.